This TCR beta chain was sequenced for a study of liver allograft versus peripheral blood T cells (TCRdb year 2020). Turning to the overall study: T cell receptor repertoires present within transplanted livers were compared with repertoires in the peripheral blood of liver transplant recipients.

General study outcomes and caveats: T cell receptor repertoires inside liver allografts were reported to be different from the repertoires detected in peripheral blood.

By share, this clonotype ranks as large (0.1 to 1%). Its antigen remains undetermined. No base quality information exists; no much larger clone differs at one position. The sequencer was an Illumina MiSeq. Starting from the raw public reads, TCRdb applied fastp trimming at Q25, assembled clones with MiXCR and retained in-frame beta chains. Records with the same CDR3 protein are collapsed into one entry carrying the most frequent genes and DNA. For this sample the table gives around 3,000 distinct CDR3 sequences, of which about a sixth were detected only once. The leading ten clones occupy less than 7% of the sample. As encoded in the germline V gene, CDR1 is SQVTM while CDR2 is ANQGSEA. Counted from cysteine to phenylalanine, this CDR3 has 12 amino acids. The retained sequence is limited to the CDR3, 36 bases, with the frame set at the first base.

This TCR came from a human patient who had a liver transplant. Post transplant, some T cells may arise from the graft donor. The chain couples TRBV29-1 to TRBJ2-2; a tentative D match to TRBD2 spans 6 bases. The sequence in DNA is TGCGTTGGAGGGCAGGGTCACGGGGAGCTGTTTTTT. The resulting protein is CVGGQGHGELFF.